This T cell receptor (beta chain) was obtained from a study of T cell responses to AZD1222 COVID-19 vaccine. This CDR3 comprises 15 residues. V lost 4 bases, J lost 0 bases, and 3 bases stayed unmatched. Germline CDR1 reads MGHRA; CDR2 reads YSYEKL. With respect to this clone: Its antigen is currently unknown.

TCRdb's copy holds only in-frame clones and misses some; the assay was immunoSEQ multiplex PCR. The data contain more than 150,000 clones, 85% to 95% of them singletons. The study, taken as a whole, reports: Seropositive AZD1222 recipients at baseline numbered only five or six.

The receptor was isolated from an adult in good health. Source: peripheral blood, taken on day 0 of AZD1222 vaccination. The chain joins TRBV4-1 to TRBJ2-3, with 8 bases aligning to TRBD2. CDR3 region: CASSRWTSSTDTQYF. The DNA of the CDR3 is TGCGCCAGCAGCCGGTGGACTAGCAGCACAGATACGCAGTATTTT.